Included here is one T cell receptor (beta chain) sequence, with context. Its antigen remains unidentified. The data derive from a study of cytomegalovirus exposure and HLA in healthy donors. Study-level background: Early release data held 75 million to 100 million unique TCRs from HLA-typed donors. Genotyping showed 75% to 90% of 300 to 450 donors falling in the Caucasian-associated ancestry cluster.

The ends were cut back, 0 bases at V and 4 bases at J, with 13 bases in the middle. This CDR3 has 15 amino acids. The germline CDR1 and CDR2 sequences are LGHNA and YSLEER. Study-level findings and limits: Differences between HLA loci emerged in a later analysis of TCR association rates, with DRB1 most and HLA-C fewest. Most TCR sequences were rare, but some public TCRs occurred in many donors.

The PCR ran on 60 Vbeta and 13 Jbeta primers. Generated by immunoSEQ multiplex PCR, the TCRdb table keeps only in-frame clones and is missing some. Counted here are around 120,000 clones, roughly 82% occurring once; the ten biggest clones make up approximately 10%. The sequencing input was PBMCs. This TCR was recovered from a male donor in good health and CMV-seropositive. V usage is TRBV4-3 and J usage is TRBJ2-7; D is perhaps TRBD2 (6 bases). In DNA, the CDR3 is TGCGCCAGCAGCCAAGAAATTTGGGGGGTTTACGAGCAGTACTTC. The encoded protein is CASSQEIWGVYEQYF.